This is a list of T cell receptor beta chains from one sample in a study of shared clonotypes between healthy human individuals. Method: immunoSEQ multiplex PCR; TCRdb's copy keeps in-frame clones and lacks some. The table has about 380,000 clones, around 96% seen once; the top ten hold about 0.32%. Sequences were obtained from memory CD8+ T cells sorted from blood. These receptors were collected from a man younger than 40 in good health. Each CDR3 is given with its conserved first and last residue. The order of the fields is clone size, D gene, V gene, J gene, CDR3 DNA, CDR3 protein. A D gene is named only where the DNA matches it firmly. Clone size is stated in some rows and not others, as once, few, many or a class when expanded.

>-|-|TRBV25-1|TRBJ2-4
TGTGCCAGCAGTGGAAGGGGTTCCAAAAACATTCAGTACTTC
CASSGRGSKNIQYF
>-|-|TRBV5-1|TRBJ2-3
TGCGCCAGCAGCTTGGCCGGGAAGTCGGCTAGCACAGATACGCAGTATTTT
CASSLAGKSASTDTQYF
>-|-|TRBV6-5|TRBJ2-7
TGTGCCAGCAGCCTGGGACTGAGCTCCTACGAGCAGTACTTC
CASSLGLSSYEQYF
>-|-|TRBV9|TRBJ2-3
TGTGCCAGCAGCCGGAATGGGGCAGATACGCAGTATTTT
CASSRNGADTQYF
>-|-|TRBV28|TRBJ2-2
TGTGCCAGCAGCTGGACAGACACCGGGGAGCTGTTTTTT
CASSWTDTGELFF
>-|TRBD2|TRBV11-2|TRBJ2-7
TGTGCCAGCAGCTTCCCGGGAGGGTATGGCTACGAGCAGTACTTC
CASSFPGGYGYEQYF
>-|TRBD1|TRBV10-1|TRBJ2-4
TGCGCCAGCAGTGCGGGACAGGGGGCAGGTTCGGCCAAAAACATTCAGTACTTC
CASSAGQGAGSAKNIQYF
>-|TRBD1|TRBV5-4|TRBJ2-3
TGTGCCAGCAGCGACAGGACAGGCAACACAGATACGCAGTATTTT
CASSDRTGNTDTQYF
>-|-|TRBV6-1|TRBJ1-2
TGTGCCAGCAGTGATGGGGGGAACTATGGCTACACCTTC
CASSDGGNYGYTF
>-|-|TRBV6-6|TRBJ1-2
TGTGCCAGCAGCCTTAGACAGGCAATTGACTATGGCTACACCTTC
CASSLRQAIDYGYTF
>-|-|TRBV7-2|TRBJ2-7
TGTGCCAGCAGCTTAGGGTCGGGGGCGCGAGAGCAGTACTTC
CASSLGSGAREQYF
>-|-|TRBV28|TRBJ1-2
TGTGCCAGCAGTTGGACCCCTGAGGGGTTGTATGGCTACACCTTC
CASSWTPEGLYGYTF
>-|TRBD1|TRBV28|TRBJ1-2
TGTGCCAGCAGCCCCGGGACAGGATACTATGGCTACACCTTC
CASSPGTGYYGYTF
>-|-|TRBV6-4|TRBJ1-5
TGTGCCAGCAGTGGGGAGCGACCCCAGCATTTT
CASSGERPQHF
>-|-|TRBV13|TRBJ2-5
TGTGCCAGCTCCAACCATGCCGGGGTCCAAGAGACCCAGTACTTC
CASSNHAGVQETQYF
>once|TRBD1|TRBV19|TRBJ2-3
TGTGCCAGTAGTATAGATCCGCGGGACAGGCGGCAGTATTTT
CASSIDPRDRRQYF
>-|TRBD2|TRBV28|TRBJ2-1
TGTGCCAGCAGTTGGACTAGCGGGAGGTATAATGAGCAGTTCTTC
CASSWTSGRYNEQFF
>-|-|TRBV6-5|TRBJ1-3
TGTGCCAGCAGTTACGCAGACCGGGCCCTTCTATATTTT
CASSYADRALLYF
>-|TRBD2|TRBV5-4|TRBJ2-1
TGTGCCAGCAGCCCGGGCGGGAGGGCCGCGGATGAGCAGTTCTTC
CASSPGGRAADEQFF
>-|TRBD1|TRBV5-4|TRBJ2-4
TGTGCCAGCAGCTTGGGGGGGACAGACAAAAACATTCAGTACTTC
CASSLGGTDKNIQYF
>-|-|TRBV4-1|TRBJ2-7
TGCGCCAGCAGCCAGGGCACGCTGACCTACGAGCAGTACTTC
CASSQGTLTYEQYF
>once|TRBD2|TRBV4-1|TRBJ2-1
TGCGCCAGCAGCCAATTTACCGGGACTAGCGGCCTCAATGAGCAGTTCTTC
CASSQFTGTSGLNEQFF
>-|-|TRBV7-8|TRBJ2-7
TGTGCCAGCAGCCACAGGGTCTACGAGCAGTACTTC
CASSHRVYEQYF
>-|-|TRBV7-2|TRBJ2-2
TGTGCCAGCAGCCGCCTAAGGGTTGCCGGGGAGCTGTTTTTT
CASSRLRVAGELFF
>-|-|TRBV7-6|TRBJ2-7
TGTGCCAGCAGCTTATGGTCACCCCTCGAGCAGTACTTC
CASSLWSPLEQYF
>-|TRBD1|TRBV28|TRBJ2-7
TGTGCCAGCAAACCGACAGGGGGTAACTCCTACGAGCAGTACTTC
CASKPTGGNSYEQYF
>once|TRBD1|TRBV2|TRBJ2-7
TGTGCCAGCTTTGTGGGACAGGACCCCTACGAGCAGTACTTC
CASFVGQDPYEQYF
>-|-|TRBV7-9|TRBJ1-3
TGTGCCAGCAGCTTAGGTTGGGGTGCGGACACCATATATTTT
CASSLGWGADTIYF
>-|TRBD2|TRBV11-3|TRBJ2-2
TGTGCCAGCAGCTTCGCCCCGGGAGGCAGCGGGGAGCTGTTTTTT
CASSFAPGGSGELFF
>-|TRBD2|TRBV5-8|TRBJ2-3
TGTGCCAGCGGGACTACCAACACAGATACGCAGTATTTT
CASGTTNTDTQYF
>-|-|TRBV19|TRBJ1-1
TGTGCCAGTAGGCTCAAGGGGAACACTGAAGCTTTCTTT
CASRLKGNTEAFF
>-|TRBD1|TRBV7-9|TRBJ1-4
TGTGCCAGCAGCTTCCTACAGGGGGCCGGAGGTGAAAAACTGTTTTTT
CASSFLQGAGGEKLFF
>-|TRBD1|TRBV5-1|TRBJ1-3
TGCGCCAGCAGCTCACAGGGGGCTTTTGGAAACACCATATATTTT
CASSSQGAFGNTIYF
>-|TRBD2|TRBV29-1|TRBJ2-1
TGCAGCGTTGAAGATCCTAGCGGGAGGGTAAATGAGCAGTTCTTC
CSVEDPSGRVNEQFF
>-|TRBD1|TRBV7-8|TRBJ1-2
TGTGCCAGCAGCTTAGGGTGGGTAGGCGGGACAGCTTATGGCTACACCTTC
CASSLGWVGGTAYGYTF
>-|TRBD2|TRBV19|TRBJ2-1
TGTGCCAGTAGTATTTTAGCGGGAGCCAATGAGCAGTTCTTC
CASSILAGANEQFF
>-|-|TRBV5-1|TRBJ2-7
TGCGCCAGCAGCTTGGGAGACAGCTCCTACGAGCAGTACTTC
CASSLGDSSYEQYF
>-|-|TRBV6-6|TRBJ1-2
TGTGCCAGCAGTTACTCGAATCAAGGGGCGGGCTACACCTTC
CASSYSNQGAGYTF
>-|-|TRBV2|TRBJ1-2
TGTGCCAGCAGCGACCCATGGGGGGGCTACACCTTC
CASSDPWGGYTF
>-|-|TRBV10-2|TRBJ1-4
TGCGCCAGCAGGCGAGCCTGGACAACTAATGAAAAACTGTTTTTT
CASRRAWTTNEKLFF
>-|TRBD2|TRBV27|TRBJ2-2
TGTGCCAGCAGTTTCCGACTAGCGGGAGGGAGCGGGGAGCTGTTTTTT
CASSFRLAGGSGELFF
>-|-|TRBV29-1|TRBJ2-7
TGCAGCGTTGGAGGGTGGGACGAGCAGTACTTC
CSVGGWDEQYF
>-|TRBD1|TRBV10-3|TRBJ2-5
TGTGCCACGGGGACAGGGGCCGAGACCCAGTACTTC
CATGTGAETQYF
>once|-|TRBV11-2|TRBJ2-7
TGTGCCAGCAGCTTATCGGACGAGCAGTACTTC
CASSLSDEQYF
>-|-|TRBV5-1|TRBJ2-2
TGCGCCAGCAGCTTAATCGCCGGGGAGCTGTTTTTT
CASSLIAGELFF
>-|-|TRBV2|TRBJ1-6
TGTGCCAGCAGCCGGGACCATTCACCCCTCCACTTT
CASSRDHSPLHF
>-|-|TRBV30|TRBJ1-5
TGTGCCTGGGGGACGGAGCGCAATCAGCCCCAGCATTTT
CAWGTERNQPQHF
>-|-|TRBV28|TRBJ2-7
TGTGCCAGCAGTTTGCCACTCTACGAGCAGTACTTC
CASSLPLYEQYF
>-|-|TRBV30|TRBJ2-7
TGTGCCTGGGGGGGGCATGGACTGCTCCAGATCAACCTGATCTCCTACGAGCAGTACTTC
CAWGGHGLLQINLISYEQYF
>-|-|TRBV4-1|TRBJ2-5
TGCGCCAGCAGCTACCACCCCACACGGGGGCAAGAGACCCAGTACTTC
CASSYHPTRGQETQYF
>-|-|TRBV11-2|TRBJ2-7
TGTGCCAGCAGCTTAGTTCGGGGGAAGGGCTCCTACGAGCAGTACTTC
CASSLVRGKGSYEQYF
>-|TRBD1|TRBV7-8|TRBJ2-3
TGTGCCAGCAGCTTACCGGGACAGGGAAATACGCAGTATTTT
CASSLPGQGNTQYF
>-|-|TRBV25-1|TRBJ2-1
TGTGCCAGCAGTGAACGGGGTCTTTCCTACAATGAGCAGTTCTTC
CASSERGLSYNEQFF
>-|TRBD2|TRBV9|TRBJ2-1
TGTGCCAGCAGCGTAGGAGCGGGAGCCGCCTACAATGAGCAGTTCTTC
CASSVGAGAAYNEQFF